What follows are 5 T cell receptor beta chains derived from one specimen sequenced in a study of shared T cell receptors in the human thymus. The assay was immunoSEQ multiplex PCR, and TCRdb's table has in-frame clones only and misses some. The data hold just under 550,000 clones, with roughly 74% observed a single time. These same records also appear under a second study, on human thymus T cells.

Sequenced material: thymocytes. The origin of the receptors is a boy in the first two years of life with a congenital heart defect.

CDR3 amino acids: CATSRVGAGGTNEKLFF. The CDR3 bases are TGTGCCACCAGCAGAGTGGGGGCAGGGGGAACTAATGAAAAACTGTTTTTT. The V and J genes are TRBV15 and TRBJ1-4, with TRBD1 identical over 7 bases. Germline V gives CDR1 LNHNV, CDR2 YYDKDF (reference sequence). Trimming cost V 1 base and J 1 base; bases outside gene matches: 6. The CDR3 has 17 residues.

This clone was seen a handful of times. This chain joins TRBV7-9 and TRBJ2-1; 8 nucleotides match TRBD2. This CDR3 has 16 amino acids. The V segment lost 5 bases and the J segment 7 bases; nucleotides outside the gene matches: 13. Germline-derived CDR1 and CDR2 are SEHNR and FQNEAQ (reference sequence). This CDR3 reads CASSPSSSGSWNEQFF. The CDR3 DNA reads TGTGCCAGCAGCCCGAGCTCCAGCGGGAGCTGGAATGAGCAGTTCTTC.

CDR3 DNA: TGTGCCAGCAGTTTAACGGGACAGGGTGGGATTCTAGGCTACGAGCAGTACTTC. It is translated as CASSLTGQGGILGYEQYF. The chain has TRBV27 and TRBJ2-7, with 9 bases fitting TRBD1. Trimming took 2 bases from V and 3 from J; bases not matched to a gene: 14. CDR3 length equals 18 residues. Germline lookup yields CDR1 MNHEY and CDR2 SMNVEV (reference sequence).

In this sample, this clone turned up a few times. The rearrangement links TRBV28 to TRBJ2-7; 9 bases line up with TRBD2. There are 16 residues in the CDR3. The germline CDR1 and CDR2 sequences are MDHEN and SYDVKM. V shed 6 bases and J 2 bases; nucleotides not matched to a gene: 11. The DNA of the CDR3 is TGTGCCAGCAGCGCCGCCGGCGGGAGGGTCCCCTACGAGCAGTACTTC. Translated, it gives CASSAAGGRVPYEQYF.

V gene TRBV5-4 combines with J gene TRBJ2-7; possible D gene TRBD1, 6 bases. V was pared by 4 bases and J by 3 bases, with 20 bases between. Germline CDR1 is SGHNT and CDR2 is YYREEE (reference sequence). The CDR3 is 16 residues long. The CDR3 bases are TGTGCCAGCAGCACCCGGGACATTAGTAAGGGCTACGAGCAGTACTTC. Translation: CASSTRDISKGYEQYF.